Listed here are 13 T cell receptor beta chains from one sample, sequenced in a study of technical replicates of blood from a few donors. The repertoire was sequenced with immunoSEQ multiplex PCR; TCRdb's copy has only in-frame clones and lacks some. The sample shows 65,000 to 95,000 clones, 95% to 98% of them seen only once. The sequenced sample consisted of T cells isolated from PBMCs. The receptors shown here come from a human donor in good health.

The chain has TRBV6-1 and TRBJ1-5; D not certain. Trimming took off 4 bases at V and 3 bases at J, with 16 bases between the two ends. From germline, CDR1 is MNHNS and CDR2 SASEGT. The CDR3 length is 16 residues. Here the CDR3 DNA reads TGTGCCAGCAGTGTACGATGGTCAGAACCCAATCAGCCCCAGCATTTT. Amino acids: CASSVRWSEPNQPQHF.

J is TRBJ1-1 and V is TRBV19; tentative D call: TRBD1 (5 bases). The CDR3 runs to 15 residues. Germline CDR1 is LNHDA and CDR2 is SQIVND (reference sequence). Trimming took off 9 bases at V and 11 bases at J, with 28 bases between the two ends. This CDR3 is CASAGRGDVIQGAFF. The CDR3 DNA reads TGTGCCAGCGCGGGACGGGGAGACGTCATTCAAGGGGCTTTCTTT.

The chain couples TRBV6-5 to TRBJ1-5, with D possibly matching TRBD1 (5 bases). The CDR3 extends over 14 amino acids. V lost 0 bases and J 7 bases, leaving 10 bases between the germline ends. Germline V gene sequence: CDR1 MNHEY, CDR2 SVGAGI. The chain's CDR3 is CASSYSRGQQPQHF. CDR3 sequence (DNA): TGTGCCAGCAGTTACTCAAGGGGTCAGCAGCCCCAGCATTTT.

The chain employs TRBV5-3 and TRBJ2-5, with D possibly matching TRBD1 (6 bases). TRBV5-3 is marked as an open reading frame, function uncertain. Trimming cost V 1 base and J 5 bases, with 18 bases left between them. This CDR3 has 16 residues. CDR3 nucleotide sequence: TGTGCCAGAAGCTTGAGAGGAACAGGGATTGTTGAGACCCAGTACTTC. Its protein product is CARSLRGTGIVETQYF.

This rearrangement joins TRBV5-4 to TRBJ2-5; D is possibly TRBD1 (6 bases). The V and J ends lost 4 bases and 3 bases respectively, with 10 bases between them. The CDR3 spans 13 residues. Looked up from germline, CDR1 is SGHNT and CDR2 is YYREEE (reference sequence). CDR3 DNA sequence: TGTGCCAGCAGCGCGGACAGCAAAGAGACCCAGTACTTC. It translates to CASSADSKETQYF.

The chain joins TRBV5-1 to TRBJ2-3; 7 bases line up with TRBD2. CDR3 size: 16 residues. Germline trimming cut 4 bases from V and 0 bases from J; bases unmatched to any gene: 8. Germline CDR1 is SGHRS and CDR2 is YFSETQ. This chain's CDR3 is CASSSGTYKSTDTQYF. Here the CDR3 DNA reads TGCGCCAGCAGCAGCGGGACTTACAAGAGCACAGATACGCAGTATTTT. Filled out from reference TRBV5-1 and TRBJ2-3, the complete variable domain reads KAGVTQTPRYLIKTRGQQVTLSCSPISGHRSVSWYQQTPGQGLQFLFEYFSETQRNKGNFPGRFSGRQFSNSRSEMNVSTLELGDSALYLCASSSGTYKSTDTQYFGPGTRLTVL.

The rearrangement uses TRBV5-1 and TRBJ1-2, with 9 positions matching TRBD1. This CDR3 is 16 amino acids long. CDR1 is SGHRS and CDR2 is YFSETQ in the germline V gene. J was trimmed by 3 bases and V by 0 bases; bases with no gene match: 6. CDR3 amino acids: CASSLAGTGWDYGYTF. The DNA of the CDR3 is TGCGCCAGCAGCTTGGCCGGGACAGGGTGGGACTATGGCTACACCTTC. Full variable domain (remainder filled in from reference TRBV5-1 and TRBJ1-2): KAGVTQTPRYLIKTRGQQVTLSCSPISGHRSVSWYQQTPGQGLQFLFEYFSETQRNKGNFPGRFSGRQFSNSRSEMNVSTLELGDSALYLCASSLAGTGWDYGYTFGSGTRLTVV.

The J gene is TRBJ2-7, the V gene TRBV29-1; D possibly corresponds to TRBD2 (5 bases). Trimming removed 4 bases at V and 0 bases at J, with 10 bases between. Germline values: CDR1 SQVTM, CDR2 ANQGSEA. CDR3 length: 13 amino acids. The CDR3 reads CSVVLGLSYEQYF. The CDR3 coding sequence is TGCAGCGTTGTCCTAGGACTCTCCTACGAGCAGTACTTC.

V and J are TRBV14 and TRBJ2-7, with D possibly matching TRBD1 (5 bases). This CDR3 spans 13 amino acids. V was shortened by 0 bases and J by 9 bases, with 12 bases between the two germline ends. CDR1 is SGHDN, CDR2 FVKESK, per germline. CDR3 sequence (DNA): TGTGCCAGCAGCCAAGAGCGGCAGGGTGCGCAGTACTTC. It is translated as CASSQERQGAQYF.

CDR3 sequence: CASSFSMNTEAFF. CDR3 coding DNA: TGTGCCAGCAGCTTCAGTATGAACACTGAAGCTTTCTTT. V is TRBV7-2 and J is TRBJ1-1; D gene unclear. Trimming removed 3 bases at V and 0 bases at J, with 5 bases between. The CDR3 loop spans 13 amino acids. The germline gives CDR1 SGHTA, CDR2 FQGNSA.

With regard to this clone: Germline is not matched at one junction end, which may reflect a read error. The rearrangement joins TRBV5-1 to TRBJ1-2, with D uncertain. Germline-derived CDR1 and CDR2 are SGHRS and YFSETQ. The CDR3 loop spans 14 amino acids. The CDR3 here is CASSPPLQSEIRRF. CDR3 sequence (DNA): TGCGCCAGCAGCCCGCCGCTTCAGAGCGAAATCCGACGCTTC.

This clone occurred once. This chain connects TRBV25-1 to TRBJ2-1; 8 bases map to TRBD2. The CDR3 length is 12 residues. The trim removed 6 bases at V and 7 bases at J, leaving 2 bases unmatched. Germline CDR1 and CDR2: MGHDK and SYGVNS. DNA for the CDR3: TGTGCCAGCAGCGGGGGGGCGAATGAGCAGTTCTTC. This translates into CASSGGANEQFF.

This clone was observed once. The chain recombines TRBV25-1 with TRBJ2-1; 15 nucleotides match TRBD2. The V gene end was trimmed by 1 base and the J gene end by 8 bases; junction bases not matched to a gene: 9. The CDR3 sequence is 18 residues long. The germline CDR1 and CDR2 sequences are MGHDK and SYGVNS. CDR3 bases: TGTGCCAGCAGTGAATGGGCCACCGGACTAGCGGGAGGGGATGAGCAGTTCTTC. Protein: CASSEWATGLAGGDEQFF.